This TCR beta chain was sequenced during a study of T cell responses to AZD1222 COVID-19 vaccine. Second-dose groups at about 4 or about 12 weeks were pooled. Study-level results: Dominant CD4 TCR responses targeted spike regions 160-218 and 743-854.

The data were produced by immunoSEQ multiplex PCR, yet TCRdb's version contains in-frame clones alone and is incomplete. Of 120,000 to 150,000 clones listed, 80% to 95% are singletons. CDR1 and CDR2 from the germline V gene are LGHDT and YNNKEL (reference sequence). V was cut by 0 bases and J by 14 bases, with 13 bases left in between. CDR3 length equals 12 residues. A word on this clone: What it binds is unknown.

This specimen was peripheral blood, taken 28 days after the second AZD1222 dose. The rearrangement uses TRBV3-1 (or the pseudogene TRBV3-2) and TRBJ1-2; tentative D call: TRBD1 (5 bases). This sequence originates from an adult who received the AZD1222 COVID-19 vaccine. The CDR3 region is CASSQEGRFGTF. CDR3 in DNA: TGTGCCAGCAGCCAAGAGGGGCGCTTCGGGACCTTC.